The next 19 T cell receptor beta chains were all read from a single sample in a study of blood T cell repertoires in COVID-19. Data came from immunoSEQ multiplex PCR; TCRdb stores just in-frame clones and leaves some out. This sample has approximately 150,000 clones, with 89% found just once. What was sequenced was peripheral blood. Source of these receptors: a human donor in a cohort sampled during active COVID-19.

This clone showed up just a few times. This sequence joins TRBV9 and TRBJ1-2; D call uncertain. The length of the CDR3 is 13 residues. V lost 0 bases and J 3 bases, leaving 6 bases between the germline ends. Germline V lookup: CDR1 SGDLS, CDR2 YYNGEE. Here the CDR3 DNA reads TGTGCCAGCAGCGTAGACGGGTACTATGGCTACACCTTC. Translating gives CASSVDGYYGYTF.

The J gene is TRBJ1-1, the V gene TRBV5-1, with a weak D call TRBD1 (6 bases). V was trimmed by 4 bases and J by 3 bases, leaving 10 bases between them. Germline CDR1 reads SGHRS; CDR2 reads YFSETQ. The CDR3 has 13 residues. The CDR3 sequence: CASSAKGDTEAFF. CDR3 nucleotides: TGCGCCAGCAGCGCAAAGGGGGACACTGAAGCTTTCTTT. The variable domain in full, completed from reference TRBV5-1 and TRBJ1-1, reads KAGVTQTPRYLIKTRGQQVTLSCSPISGHRSVSWYQQTPGQGLQFLFEYFSETQRNKGNFPGRFSGRQFSNSRSEMNVSTLELGDSALYLCASSAKGDTEAFFGQGTRLTVV.

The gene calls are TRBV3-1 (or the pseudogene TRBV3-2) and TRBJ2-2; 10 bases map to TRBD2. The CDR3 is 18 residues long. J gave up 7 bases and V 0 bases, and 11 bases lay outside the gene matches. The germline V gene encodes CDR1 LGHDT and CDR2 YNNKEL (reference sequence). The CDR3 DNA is TGTGCCAGCAGCCAAGAAGGATTAGCGGGGGGCCAGGGCGGGGAGCTGTTTTTT. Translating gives CASSQEGLAGGQGGELFF.

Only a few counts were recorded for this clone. The CDR3 loop is CASSQEGVDTDTQYF. CDR3 coding DNA: TGTGCCAGCAGCCAAGAAGGAGTAGATACAGATACGCAGTATTTT. J is TRBJ2-3 and V is TRBV3-1 (or the pseudogene TRBV3-2); no clear D. From germline, CDR1 is LGHDT and CDR2 YNNKEL (reference sequence). V lost 0 bases and J lost 3, with 10 bases in between. This CDR3 is built from 15 residues.

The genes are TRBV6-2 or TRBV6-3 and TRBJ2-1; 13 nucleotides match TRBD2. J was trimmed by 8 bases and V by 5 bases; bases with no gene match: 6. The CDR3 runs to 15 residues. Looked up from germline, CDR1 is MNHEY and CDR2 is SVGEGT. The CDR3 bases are TGTGCCAGCAGTGACACTAGCGGGGGGGTCGATGAGCAGTTCTTC. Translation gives CASSDTSGGVDEQFF.

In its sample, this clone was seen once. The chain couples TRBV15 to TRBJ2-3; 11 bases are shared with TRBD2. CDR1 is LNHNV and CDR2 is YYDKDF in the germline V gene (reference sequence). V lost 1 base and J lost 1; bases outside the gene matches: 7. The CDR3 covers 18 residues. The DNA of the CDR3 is TGTGCCACCAGCAGAGCCTATCTAGCGGGGGGCCGCACAGATACGCAGTATTTT. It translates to CATSRAYLAGGRTDTQYF.

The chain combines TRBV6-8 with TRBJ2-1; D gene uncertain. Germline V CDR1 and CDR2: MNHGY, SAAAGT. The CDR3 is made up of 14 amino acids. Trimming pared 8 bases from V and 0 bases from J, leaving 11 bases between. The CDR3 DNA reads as TGTGCCAGCCGTGATTCGGGCTCCTACAATGAGCAGTTCTTC. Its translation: CASRDSGSYNEQFF.

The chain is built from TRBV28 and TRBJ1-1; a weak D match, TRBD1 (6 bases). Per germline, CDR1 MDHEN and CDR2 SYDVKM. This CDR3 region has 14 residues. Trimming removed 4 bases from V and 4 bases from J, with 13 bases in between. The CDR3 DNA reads TGTGCCAGCAGTTCCCCAGGGGAGGGCACTGAAGCTTTCTTT. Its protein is CASSSPGEGTEAFF.

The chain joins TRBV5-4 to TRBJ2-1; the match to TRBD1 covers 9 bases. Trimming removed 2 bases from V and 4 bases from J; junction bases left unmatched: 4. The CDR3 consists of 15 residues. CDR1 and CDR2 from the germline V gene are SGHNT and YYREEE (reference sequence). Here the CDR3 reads CASSLTGGGYNEQFF. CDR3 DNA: TGTGCCAGCAGCTTAACAGGGGGCGGTTACAATGAGCAGTTCTTC.

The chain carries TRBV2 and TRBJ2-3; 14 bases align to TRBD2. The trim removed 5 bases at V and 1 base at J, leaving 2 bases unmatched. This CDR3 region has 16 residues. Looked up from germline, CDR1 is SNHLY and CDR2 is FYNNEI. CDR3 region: CASSRLAGGGTDTQYF. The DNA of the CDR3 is TGTGCCAGCAGTAGACTAGCGGGGGGGGGCACAGATACGCAGTATTTT.

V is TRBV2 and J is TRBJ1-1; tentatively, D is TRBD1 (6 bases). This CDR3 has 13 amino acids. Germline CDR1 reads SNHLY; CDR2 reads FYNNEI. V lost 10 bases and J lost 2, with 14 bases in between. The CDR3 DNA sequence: TGTGCCAACGCCCGGGACATTAACACTGAAGCTTTCTTT. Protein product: CANARDINTEAFF.

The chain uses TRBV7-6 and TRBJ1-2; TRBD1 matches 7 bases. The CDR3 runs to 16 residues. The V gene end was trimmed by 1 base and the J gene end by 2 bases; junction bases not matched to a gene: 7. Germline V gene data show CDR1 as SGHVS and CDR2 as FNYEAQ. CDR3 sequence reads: CASSLGETGPNYGYTF. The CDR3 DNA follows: TGTGCCAGCAGCTTAGGGGAGACAGGGCCCAACTATGGCTACACCTTC.

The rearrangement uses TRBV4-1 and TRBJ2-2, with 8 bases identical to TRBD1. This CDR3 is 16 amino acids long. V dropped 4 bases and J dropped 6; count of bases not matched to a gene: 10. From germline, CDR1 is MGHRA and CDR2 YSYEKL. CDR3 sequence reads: CASSLFGRGQAGELFF. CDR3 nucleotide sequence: TGCGCCAGCAGCCTGTTCGGCAGGGGGCAAGCCGGGGAGCTGTTTTTT.

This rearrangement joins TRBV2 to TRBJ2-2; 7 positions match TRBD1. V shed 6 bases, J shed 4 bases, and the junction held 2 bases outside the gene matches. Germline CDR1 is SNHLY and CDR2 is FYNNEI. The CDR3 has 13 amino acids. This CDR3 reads CASSGTVTGELFF. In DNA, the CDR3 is TGTGCCAGCAGCGGGACAGTCACCGGGGAGCTGTTTTTT.

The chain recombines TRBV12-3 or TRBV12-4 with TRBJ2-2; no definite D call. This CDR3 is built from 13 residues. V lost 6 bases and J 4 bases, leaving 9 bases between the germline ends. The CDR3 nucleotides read TGTGCCAGCAGCCCCCTAAGCACCGGGGAGCTGTTTTTT. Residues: CASSPLSTGELFF.

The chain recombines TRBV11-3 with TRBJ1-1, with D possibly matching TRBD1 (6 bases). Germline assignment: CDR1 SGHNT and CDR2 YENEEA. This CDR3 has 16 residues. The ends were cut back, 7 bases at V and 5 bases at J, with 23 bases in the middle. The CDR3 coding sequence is TGTGCCAGCAACAAAGGGGGTCGGGAGGCCCTGACTGAAGCTTTCTTT. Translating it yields CASNKGGREALTEAFF.

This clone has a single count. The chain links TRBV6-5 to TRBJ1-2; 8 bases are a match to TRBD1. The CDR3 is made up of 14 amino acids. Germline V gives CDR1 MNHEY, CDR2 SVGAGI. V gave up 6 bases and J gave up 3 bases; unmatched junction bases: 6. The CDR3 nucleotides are TGTGCCAGCAGCATCGGGACAGGCGACTATGGCTACACCTTC. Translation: CASSIGTGDYGYTF.

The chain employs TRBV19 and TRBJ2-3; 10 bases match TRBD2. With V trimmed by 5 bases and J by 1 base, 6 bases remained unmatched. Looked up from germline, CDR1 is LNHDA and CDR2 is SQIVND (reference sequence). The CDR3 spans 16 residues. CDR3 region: CASSPLLAGGTDTQYF. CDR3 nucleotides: TGTGCCAGTAGTCCCCTTCTAGCGGGGGGCACAGATACGCAGTATTTT.

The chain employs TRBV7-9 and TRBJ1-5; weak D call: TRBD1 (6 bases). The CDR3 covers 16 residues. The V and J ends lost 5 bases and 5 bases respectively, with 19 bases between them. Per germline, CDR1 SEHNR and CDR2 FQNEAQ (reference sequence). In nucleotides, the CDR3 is TGTGCCAGCAGCACCACCGACAGGTCGGGATATCAGCCCCAGCATTTT. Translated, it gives CASSTTDRSGYQPQHF.